These 31 T cell receptor beta chains originate from one sample sequenced in a study of T cell responses to AZD1222 COVID-19 vaccine. Repertoires were generated with immunoSEQ multiplex PCR, while TCRdb's copy carries only in-frame clones and drops some. Here the sample spans approximately 140,000 clones, about 90% being singletons. The source material was peripheral blood, sampled 28 days after the second AZD1222 dose. Every receptor here comes from an adult who received the AZD1222 COVID-19 vaccine.

This chain connects TRBV2 to TRBJ1-1; D might be TRBD1 (5 bases). Germline CDR1 and CDR2: SNHLY and FYNNEI. This CDR3 is 12 amino acids long. Trimming pared 9 bases from V and 3 bases from J, leaving 11 bases between. The CDR3 sequence: CARQEGDTEAFF. The DNA for the CDR3 is TGTGCCAGACAGGAAGGGGACACTGAAGCTTTCTTT. Together with reference TRBV2 and TRBJ1-1, the CDR3 gives the full variable domain: EPEVTQTPSHQVTQMGQEVILRCVPISNHLYFYWYRQILGQKVEFLVSFYNNEISEKSEIFDDQFSVERPDGSNFTLKIRSTKLEDSAMYFCARQEGDTEAFFGQGTRLTVV.

With respect to this clone: Other DNA sequences in the sample encode the same CDR3. V gene TRBV12-3 or TRBV12-4 combines with J gene TRBJ1-2, with unresolved D. The CDR3 totals 12 residues. The ends were cut back, 3 bases at V and 4 bases at J, with 6 bases in the middle. The CDR3 is CASSFSLYGYTF. Written as DNA, the CDR3 is TGTGCCAGCAGTTTCTCTCTCTATGGCTACACCTTC.

The chain carries TRBV5-8 and TRBJ1-2; 10 bases align to TRBD1. The CDR3 is 15 residues long. Unmatched junction bases numbered 7, after V lost 3 bases and J lost 5 bases. CDR1 and CDR2 from the germline V gene are SGHTS and YDEGEE. The CDR3 here is CASSWRQGARYGYTF. Here the CDR3 DNA reads TGTGCCAGCAGCTGGCGACAGGGGGCGAGGTATGGCTACACCTTC.

The chain joins TRBV19 to TRBJ2-1; 11 bases align to TRBD1. This CDR3 is 15 amino acids long. After removal of 5 bases from V and 8 bases from J, the junction contained 8 bases not matched to a gene. Per germline, CDR1 LNHDA and CDR2 SQIVND (reference sequence). The CDR3 nucleotides read TGTGCCAGTAGTTTCGGGACAGGGGGTGCGTATGAGCAGTTCTTC. Its translation is CASSFGTGGAYEQFF.

The gene calls are TRBV18 and TRBJ2-7; TRBD1 might be the D (5 bases). Germline V lookup: CDR1 KGHSH, CDR2 LQKENI. The CDR3 consists of 14 residues. Trimming cost V 3 bases and J 5 bases, with 14 bases left between them. The CDR3 region is CASSPRQPRDEQYF. The DNA of the CDR3 is TGTGCCAGCTCACCGCGGCAGCCCAGGGACGAGCAGTACTTC. Complete variable domain (other parts from reference TRBV18 and TRBJ2-7): NAGVMQNPRHLVRRRGQEARLRCSPMKGHSHVYWYRQLPEEGLKFMVYLQKENIIDESGMPKERFSAEFPKEGPSILRIQQVVRGDSAAYFCASSPRQPRDEQYFGPGTRLTVT.

The genes are TRBV6-5 and TRBJ2-1; D is perhaps TRBD1 or TRBD2 (5 bases each). The V gene's germline CDR1 is MNHEY and CDR2 SVGAGI. This CDR3 comprises 14 residues. V was cut by 5 bases and J by 9 bases, with 17 bases left in between. CDR3 loop: CASSPDRFGGEQFF. Written as DNA, the CDR3 is TGTGCCAGCAGTCCGGACCGGTTTGGGGGTGAGCAGTTCTTC.

V and J are TRBV29-1 and TRBJ1-1, with no clear D. The V end was cut by 2 bases, the J end by 1 base, with 5 bases between. The CDR3 sequence is 12 residues long. CDR1 is SQVTM, CDR2 ANQGSEA, per germline. The CDR3 is CSVELENTEAFF. In DNA, the CDR3 is TGCAGCGTTGAACTCGAGAACACTGAAGCTTTCTTT.

This clone was seen a single time. V is TRBV5-4 and J is TRBJ2-2, with TRBD1 matching 8 bases. Germline V gene sequence: CDR1 SGHNT, CDR2 YYREEE (reference sequence). The CDR3 loop spans 16 amino acids. Trimming cost V 1 base and J 3 bases; bases outside gene matches: 5. This CDR3 reads CASSLYPTGDTGELFF. CDR3 in DNA: TGTGCCAGCAGCTTGTACCCGACAGGGGACACCGGGGAGCTGTTTTTT. Together with reference TRBV5-4 and TRBJ2-2, the CDR3 gives the full variable domain: ETGVTQSPTHLIKTRGQQVTLRCSSQSGHNTVSWYQQALGQGPQFIFQYYREEENGRGNFPPRFSGLQFPNYSSELNVNALELDDSALYLCASSLYPTGDTGELFFGEGSRLTVL.

J is TRBJ1-1 and V is TRBV10-3; D possibly corresponds to TRBD1 (5 bases). V was pared by 11 bases and J by 5 bases, with 15 bases between. This CDR3 comprises 12 residues. The V gene's germline CDR1 is ENHRY and CDR2 SYGVKD. CDR3 loop: CAARALGTEAFF. CDR3 sequence (DNA): TGTGCCGCCAGGGCGTTGGGGACTGAAGCTTTCTTT.

This clone has just one count. The V call is TRBV3-1 (or the pseudogene TRBV3-2), the J call TRBJ1-6; unclear D gene. The germline CDR1 and CDR2 sequences are LGHDT and YNNKEL (reference sequence). V lost 1 base and J lost 7, with 11 bases in between. The CDR3 is made up of 15 amino acids. CDR3 amino acids: CASSQGAAQNSPLHF. The CDR3 nucleotides are TGTGCCAGCAGCCAAGGGGCCGCCCAAAATTCACCCCTCCACTTT.

This clone was seen only once. This rearrangement joins TRBV9 to TRBJ1-2; D is uncertain. Trimming cost V 0 bases and J 3 bases, with 9 bases left between them. This CDR3 spans 14 amino acids. The V gene's germline CDR1 is SGDLS and CDR2 YYNGEE. The CDR3 spells CASSVGPRDYGYTF. The CDR3 DNA reads as TGTGCCAGCAGCGTAGGTCCCAGAGACTATGGCTACACCTTC.

The CDR3 spells CAIRSGKGELFF. The CDR3 DNA follows: TGTGCCATCAGGTCCGGGAAAGGGGAGCTGTTTTTT. The V call is TRBV10-3, the J call TRBJ2-2, with TRBD2 as a possible D gene (5 bases). Germline lookup yields CDR1 ENHRY and CDR2 SYGVKD. There are 12 residues in the CDR3. The germline V and J ends were trimmed by 6 bases and 8 bases, with 10 bases remaining between them.

The chain couples TRBV12-3 or TRBV12-4 to TRBJ2-2, with D unclear. The CDR3 loop spans 13 amino acids. V lost 3 bases to trimming and J lost 6 bases, with 8 bases between them. The CDR3 sequence: CASSFGWAGELFF. The CDR3 nucleotides read TGTGCCAGCAGTTTCGGGTGGGCCGGGGAGCTGTTTTTT.

The genes are TRBV5-1 and TRBJ1-1; TRBD1 aligns across 8 bases. The CDR3 totals 14 residues. With 5 bases clipped from V and 1 base from J, the junction kept 4 bases outside the gene matches. CDR1 and CDR2 (germline): SGHRS, YFSETQ. CDR3 protein: CASSPGTGNTEAFF. The CDR3 DNA is TGCGCCAGCAGTCCCGGGACAGGGAACACTGAAGCTTTCTTT.

This sequence joins TRBV19 and TRBJ2-7; 9 positions match TRBD1. This CDR3 has 17 amino acids. The germline V gene has CDR1 LNHDA and CDR2 SQIVND (reference sequence). Trimming at V came to 6 bases and at J to 1 base, leaving 13 bases not matched to a gene. The CDR3 DNA reads TGTGCCAGTAGCCCGAAAACCGGGACAGGGATTTCCTACGAGCAGTACTTC. Its translation: CASSPKTGTGISYEQYF.

The gene calls are TRBV29-1 and TRBJ2-7; D not resolved. This CDR3 comprises 12 residues. CDR1 SQVTM and CDR2 ANQGSEA come from the germline V gene. The CDR3 DNA sequence: TGCAGTGCTCTTTTAGACTCCTACGAGCAGTACTTC. Translated, it gives CSALLDSYEQYF.

J is TRBJ2-7 and V is TRBV13; no clear D gene. V was pared by 5 bases and J by 4 bases, with 6 bases between. Germline lookup yields CDR1 PRHDT and CDR2 FYEKMQ (reference sequence). The CDR3 sequence is 11 residues long. The CDR3 DNA sequence: TGTGCCAGCAGCCCGCGTTACGAGCAGTACTTC. As protein: CASSPRYEQYF. Using reference TRBV13 and TRBJ2-7 for the parts outside the CDR3, the full variable domain is AAGVIQSPRHLIKEKRETATLKCYPIPRHDTVYWYQQGPGQDPQFLISFYEKMQSDKGSIPDRFSAQQFSDYHSELNMSSLELGDSALYFCASSPRYEQYFGPGTRLTVT.

J is TRBJ2-6 and V is TRBV9, with D tentatively TRBD1 (5 bases). The V end lost 2 bases, the J end lost 4 bases, and 10 bases lay between the germline ends. The CDR3 length is 15 residues. The germline V gene encodes CDR1 SGDLS and CDR2 YYNGEE. The CDR3: CASSVSGSGANVLTF. CDR3 coding DNA: TGTGCCAGCAGCGTTTCAGGGTCAGGGGCCAACGTCCTGACTTTC. Complete variable domain (other parts from reference TRBV9 and TRBJ2-6): DSGVTQTPKHLITATGQRVTLRCSPRSGDLSVYWYQQSLDQGLQFLIQYYNGEERAKGNILERFSAQQFPDLHSELNLSSLELGDSALYFCASSVSGSGANVLTFGAGSRLTVL.

The V gene is TRBV7-8, the J gene TRBJ1-2; TRBD1 aligns across 7 bases. Germline loops: CDR1 SGHVS, CDR2 FQNEAQ. Germline trimming cut 5 bases from V and 0 bases from J; bases unmatched to any gene: 3. The CDR3 is 14 residues long. The CDR3 here is CASSPGQANYGYTF. The CDR3 nucleotides are TGTGCCAGCAGCCCCGGACAGGCTAACTATGGCTACACCTTC.

The chain is built from TRBV19 and TRBJ1-2; no firm D call. CDR1 is LNHDA and CDR2 is SQIVND in the germline V gene (reference sequence). Trimming cost V 5 bases and J 4 bases, with 23 bases left between them. This CDR3 has 17 residues. The CDR3, as DNA: TGTGCCAGTAGTCCCTCCTTATCGAGGGCCCGGAGCTATGGCTACACCTTC. It specifies CASSPSLSRARSYGYTF.

In this sample, this clone turned up a few times. This chain links TRBV19 with TRBJ1-5; tentatively, D is TRBD1 (5 bases). V dropped 4 bases and J dropped 5 bases, with 9 bases sitting between them. The CDR3 length is 13 residues. Per the germline V gene, CDR1 is LNHDA and CDR2 is SQIVND (reference sequence). CDR3 nucleotides: TGTGCCAGTAGTAGCCGGGACGATCAGCCCCAGCATTTT. Amino acids: CASSSRDDQPQHF.

V and J are TRBV2 and TRBJ2-2, with TRBD1 as a possible D gene (5 bases). CDR3 length: 15 residues. The germline gives CDR1 SNHLY, CDR2 FYNNEI. V lost 6 bases to trimming and J lost 5 bases, with 16 bases between them. The CDR3: CASRQEVLETGELFF. For the CDR3, the DNA is TGTGCCAGCAGACAGGAAGTGTTAGAAACCGGGGAGCTGTTTTTT.

This rearrangement joins TRBV7-2 to TRBJ1-1, with 8 bases lining up with TRBD1. The CDR3 length is 15 residues. After removal of 3 bases from V and 5 bases from J, the junction contained 8 bases not matched to a gene. Germline V CDR1 and CDR2: SGHTA, FQGNSA. The CDR3 here is CASSFKTGEGTEAFF. In DNA form, the CDR3 reads TGTGCCAGCAGCTTTAAGACAGGGGAGGGTACTGAAGCTTTCTTT.

The J gene is TRBJ1-4, the V gene TRBV28; possibly TRBD1 for D (6 bases). Germline CDR1 is MDHEN and CDR2 is SYDVKM. With 8 bases removed from V and 8 bases from J, the gap between germline ends came to 15 bases. This CDR3 is built from 13 residues. CDR3 sequence: CASLGQIREKLFF. The CDR3 nucleotides read TGTGCCAGCCTCGGACAGATTCGCGAAAAACTGTTTTTT.

The chain carries TRBV9 and TRBJ1-5, with 10 nucleotides matching TRBD1. V was clipped by 8 bases and J by 7 bases; unmatched bases: 6. This CDR3 comprises 13 residues. Germline V gene sequence: CDR1 SGDLS, CDR2 YYNGEE. CDR3 loop: CASGTGVRQPQHF. The CDR3 DNA reads TGTGCCAGTGGGACAGGGGTTCGACAGCCCCAGCATTTT.

The table lists this clone with a count of one. V gene TRBV28 combines with J gene TRBJ2-7; 9 bases match TRBD1. Germline CDR1 MDHEN, CDR2 SYDVKM. CDR3 length equals 14 residues. The V segment lost 6 bases and the J segment 5 bases; nucleotides outside the gene matches: 8. CDR3 region: CASSPGTGTDEQYF. The CDR3 coding sequence is TGTGCCAGCAGCCCCGGGACAGGGACCGACGAGCAGTACTTC. The full variable domain, rest sourced from reference TRBV28 and TRBJ2-7, is DVKVTQSSRYLVKRTGEKVFLECVQDMDHENMFWYRQDPGLGLRLIYFSYDVKMKEKGDIPEGYSVSREKKERFSLILESASTNQTSMYLCASSPGTGTDEQYFGPGTRLTVT.

This chain uses TRBV4-2 with TRBJ1-2; D unclear. V gave up 1 base and J gave up 7 bases, with 7 bases separating them. The germline gives CDR1 LGHNA, CDR2 YNFKEQ. The CDR3 loop spans 12 amino acids. Written as DNA, the CDR3 is TGTGCCAGCAGCCAAGGTTCGCCTGGCTACACCTTC. Encoded protein: CASSQGSPGYTF.

The chain has TRBV7-9 and TRBJ1-2, with D maybe TRBD1 (6 bases). The CDR3 runs 14 residues. CDR1 SEHNR and CDR2 FQNEAQ come from the germline V gene (reference sequence). Trimming took off 0 bases at V and 8 bases at J, with 13 bases between the two ends. CDR3 nucleotides: TGTGCCAGCAGCTTAGCCGGACAGCCGCCCGGCTACACCTTC. Protein: CASSLAGQPPGYTF.

This sequence joins TRBV7-9 and TRBJ1-2; the D gene is possibly TRBD1 (6 bases). Germline CDR1 SEHNR, CDR2 FQNEAQ (reference sequence). V lost 3 bases and J lost 6, with 17 bases in between. This CDR3 is 15 amino acids long. CDR3 sequence (DNA): TGTGCCAGCAGCTTGGAAACAGGGACTGAGGATGGCTACACCTTC. It codes for CASSLETGTEDGYTF.

This chain uses TRBV11-3 with TRBJ2-1, with 7 bases fitting TRBD2. J lost 3 bases, V lost 7 bases, and 6 bases had no gene match. Looked up from germline, CDR1 is SGHNT and CDR2 is YENEEA. This CDR3 is built from 14 residues. DNA for the CDR3: TGTGCCAGCACCCCCGGGGGGAACTACAATGAGCAGTTCTTC. Protein sequence: CASTPGGNYNEQFF.

The V gene is TRBV5-1, the J gene TRBJ1-1; D perhaps matches TRBD1 (5 bases). CDR1 and CDR2 from the germline V gene are SGHRS and YFSETQ. CDR3 length: 19 amino acids. With 0 bases removed from V and 1 base from J, the gap between germline ends came to 22 bases. DNA of the CDR3: TGCGCCAGCAGCTTGGGCCACGGGGGGTTTAACAGCCCGAACACTGAAGCTTTCTTT. This codes for CASSLGHGGFNSPNTEAFF.